Listed here is a single TCR beta chain. The sample comes from a study of control samples from healthy donors and cancer patients. The CDR3 is 17 residues long. Trimming took 4 bases from V and 6 from J; bases not matched to a gene: 10. Germline loops: CDR1 MNHNS, CDR2 SASEGT. The data were produced by immunoSEQ multiplex PCR, yet TCRdb's version contains in-frame clones alone and is incomplete. The sample holds more than 85,000 clones, approximately 90% seen once. Source material: blood. The chain is built from TRBV6-1 and TRBJ2-3, with 13 positions matching TRBD2. The origin of this receptor is a woman between 45 and 60 years old in good health. The CDR3 sequence is CASSVNPTSGGGDTQYF. The DNA of the CDR3 is TGTGCCAGCAGTGTAAACCCAACTAGCGGGGGGGGCGATACGCAGTATTTT.